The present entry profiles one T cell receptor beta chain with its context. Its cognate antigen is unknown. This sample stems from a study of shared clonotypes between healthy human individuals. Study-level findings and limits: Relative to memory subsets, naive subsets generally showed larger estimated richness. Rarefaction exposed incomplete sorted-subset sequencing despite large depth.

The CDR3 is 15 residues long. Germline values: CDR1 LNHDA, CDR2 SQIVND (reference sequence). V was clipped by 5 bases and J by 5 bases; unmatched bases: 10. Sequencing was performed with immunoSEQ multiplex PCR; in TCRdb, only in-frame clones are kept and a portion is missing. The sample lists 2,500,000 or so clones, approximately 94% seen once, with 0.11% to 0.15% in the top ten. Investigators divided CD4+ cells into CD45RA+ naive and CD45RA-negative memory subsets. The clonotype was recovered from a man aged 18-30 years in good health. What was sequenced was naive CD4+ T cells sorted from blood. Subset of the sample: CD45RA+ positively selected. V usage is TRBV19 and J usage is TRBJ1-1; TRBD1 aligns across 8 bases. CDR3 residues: CASSGPITGGTEAFF. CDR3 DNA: TGTGCCAGTAGTGGACCCATCACAGGGGGGACTGAAGCTTTCTTT.